This T cell receptor (beta chain) originates from a study of blood T cell repertoires in COVID-19 (TCRdb year 2020). For context, the study as a whole: The collaborator samples originated in the United States, Italy and Spain and spanned the acute and convalescent phases of COVID-19. The material from the prospective study consisted of cDNA or gDNA derived from T cells, B-cell-depleted T cells, or PBMCs. Deeply sampled blood TCRbeta repertoires from subjects exposed to, actively infected with, or recovered from COVID-19 were included in the dataset. The repertoires were released in a freely available public database meant as a resource for research on the immune response to SARS-CoV-2. The samples were drawn from the first 160 participants of the ongoing ImmuneRACE study and from 1,254 subjects provided by 6 global collaborators. Sample metadata almost always included a de-identified subject ID, COVID-19 status, age in years and sex. Where available, HLA class I and class II types were obtained from metadata supplied by the sample provider rather than from assay-based typing.

General conclusions and limits of the study: The amount of clinical and demographic metadata varied by source and participant and was provided uncurated.

This clone was seen once. The specificity of this receptor is unknown. Within one base of it there is no much larger clone, and no base qualities were kept. TCRbeta CDR3 regions were amplified from genomic DNA using the immunoSEQ Assay, a bias-controlled multiplex PCR. Per the original workflow: Nucleated cell counts per sample were estimated from amplification of reference gene primers within the assay. To quantify the absolute abundance of each unique TCRbeta CDR3 rearrangement, sequence reads were collapsed and filtered. For each sample, productive Simpson clonality was calculated as the square root of Simpson's diversity index across productive rearrangements. In TCRdb, the immuneACCESS table is reduced to in-frame sequences with V and J assigned. These tables do not hold every clone; where another copy was compared, an unresolved V gene accounts for under half, and the others remain unexplained. From that table come the V and J calls and clone size; the DNA was used to work out D and trimming. Recorded for this sample are approximately 470,000 clones; roughly nine tenths of them occurred a single time. Roughly 0.72% of the sample comes from the top ten.

Participants in the prospective study were enrolled through a virtual design, were aged about 18 to 90 years, and lived in about 25 United States geographic areas. Cohort assignment in the prospective study relied on participant-reported clinical history from a screening survey and a study questionnaire. For ImmuneRACE Cohort 3, a participant was defined as recovered based on two consecutive negative NP/OP PCR tests, clearance by a healthcare professional, or resolution of symptoms. In the prospective study, whole blood, serum and a nasopharyngeal or oropharyngeal swab were collected from each participant by mobile phlebotomists. Over an approximately two-month period, participants in the prospective study had the option of providing additional blood draws and questionnaires. Prospective study blood samples were shipped either frozen or at room temperature before DNA extraction. CDR1 and CDR2, per the germline V gene, are MNHEY and SVGAGI. Including cysteine and phenylalanine, the CDR3 has 14 amino acids. Left in the record is the CDR3 DNA by itself, 42 bases read in frame from the first base. For this chain, trimming is 6 bases at the V end and 9 bases at the J end, and the number of junction bases without a gene match is 7.

Recombination joined TRBV6-5 with TRBJ2-1, and 11 junctional nucleotides match TRBD2. The sequence derives from a woman under 30 who had recovered from COVID-19. What was sequenced was PBMCs or T cells enriched from blood (not recorded which). The CDR3 protein is CASSSSGGMTEQFF. The nucleotide sequence is given as TGTGCCAGCAGCTCTAGCGGGGGGATGACTGAGCAGTTCTTC.